This T cell receptor (beta chain) was sequenced in a study of blood T cell repertoires in COVID-19 (TCRdb year 2020). In terms of the full investigation: Samples covering the acute and convalescent phases of COVID-19 were provided by collaborators in the United States, Italy and Spain. The material from the prospective study consisted of cDNA or gDNA derived from T cells, B-cell-depleted T cells, or PBMCs. The dataset comprised deeply sampled blood TCRbeta repertoires from subjects exposed to, actively infected with, or recovered from COVID-19. The repertoires were released in a freely available public database meant as a resource for research on the immune response to SARS-CoV-2. Samples came from the ongoing ImmuneRACE study (first 160 participants) plus 1,254 subjects from 6 global collaborators. A de-identified subject ID, COVID-19 status, age in years and sex were almost always included in the sample metadata. Where HLA class I and class II types were available, the types were taken from metadata supplied by the sample provider, not from assay-based typing. Results the study describes overall, beyond this receptor: Clinical and demographic metadata were provided uncurated, with the amount varying by source and participant.

V and J are trimmed by 0 bases and 2 bases, and the gene matches miss 7 bases of the junction. Spanning cysteine to phenylalanine, the CDR3 consists of 18 amino acids. Only the CDR3 DNA stays, 54 bases, in frame from base 1. The germline V gene specifies SGDLS as CDR1 and YYNGEE as CDR2. The immunoSEQ Assay, a bias-controlled multiplex PCR, was used to amplify TCRbeta CDR3 regions from genomic DNA. The study's processing was this. Within the assay, amplification of reference gene primers was used to estimate how many nucleated cells each sample contained. Sequence reads were collapsed and filtered to measure the absolute abundance of every unique TCRbeta CDR3 rearrangement. For each sample, productive Simpson clonality was calculated as the square root of Simpson's diversity index across productive rearrangements. The clones in this table, taken by TCRdb from immuneACCESS, are in-frame only. Not every clone is retained; where verified, under half of the shortfall comes from an unresolved V gene, and the cause of the rest is unknown. That table supplies the V and J calls and clone size; D and trimming were determined from the DNA. For this sample there are 200,000 to 300,000 clones; 84% appear just once. About 2.3% of the sample comes from the top ten.

A word on this clone: Its antigen has not been determined. The record has no base qualities; no much larger clone is one base away.

A second Seattle source provided samples from volunteer blood donors who had recovered from COVID-19. Each collaborating institution followed its own protocols to collect whole blood in K2EDTA tubes. For TCRbeta analysis, collaborators shipped samples in one of three forms: frozen whole blood, isolated PBMCs, or DNA extracted from either of those sample types. The receptor chain draws on TRBV9 and TRBJ2-5; TRBD2 fits 13 bases in the junction. This TCR was sampled from a middle-aged man who had recovered from COVID-19. Sequenced input: peripheral blood. The DNA is TGTGCCAGCAGCGTAGGCAGACTAGCGGGGGGAGTACAAGAGACCCAGTACTTC. This is translated as CASSVGRLAGGVQETQYF.